Sequencing of this T cell receptor beta chain was carried out in a study of T-cell memory formation after mild COVID-19. This CDR3 region has 14 residues. With 6 bases clipped from V and 1 base from J, the junction kept 8 bases outside the gene matches. Germline V CDR1 and CDR2: SQVTM, ANQGSEA. TCRalpha and TCRbeta libraries used 5'RACE with constant-segment primers and UMIs. TCRdb re-analysed the 5' RACE reads in MiXCR, keeping a single row per CDR3 protein. This table has 550,000 to 700,000 distinct CDR3 sequences, roughly 17% appearing once. Regarding the study as a whole: Detection of some responders pre-infection suggested pre-existing cross-reactive memory T cells participated. Second-wave clones peaking on day 37 lacked confirmed SARS-CoV-2 specificity.

A word on this clonotype: The antigen remains undetermined.

Sequences were obtained from PBMCs or a T cell subset sorted from them (not recorded which). The chain employs TRBV29-1 and TRBJ1-2; TRBD1 matches at 7 bases. The receptor was derived from an adult woman who had mild COVID-19 (a few samples of this study predate the infection). Cell type and time point are not known. The CDR3 bases are TGCAGCGTCACTTCCGGGACAGATAACTATGGCTACACCTTC. Translating it yields CSVTSGTDNYGYTF.